One and the same sample provided the 10 T cell receptor beta chains below, sequenced in a study of blood T cells in healthy people across ages. Combining a sample-barcoded 5' primer with a J-beta primer mix, a second PCR ran for about 7 to 12 cycles. TCRdb fed the 5' RACE reads into MiXCR, producing one record per CDR3 protein. The table lists 600,000 to 900,000 distinct CDR3 sequences, roughly 24% of them singletons. This same sample was also part of a study on T cells of mothers and their children.

Material for sequencing was blood. These receptors all come from a boy aged 5-17 years in good health.

This clonotype was recorded a few times. The rearrangement joins TRBV4-1 to TRBJ2-1, with D maybe TRBD2 (5 bases). Germline CDR1 MGHRA, CDR2 YSYEKL. V was pared by 1 base and J by 0 bases, with 10 bases between. This CDR3 region has 16 residues. The CDR3 here is CASSQGRSSSYNEQFF. DNA of the CDR3: TGCGCCAGCAGCCAAGGGAGGTCTTCCTCCTACAATGAGCAGTTCTTC.

The chain carries TRBV20-1 and TRBJ2-6; weak D call: TRBD2 (7 bases). The germline CDR1 and CDR2 sequences are DFQATT and SNEGSKA (reference sequence). The V gene lost 5 bases and the J gene lost 0 bases, with 17 bases spanning the gap. The CDR3 is 17 amino acids. The CDR3 reads CSAPETAGHSGANVLTF. The DNA of the CDR3 is TGCAGTGCTCCCGAGACAGCGGGACACTCTGGGGCCAACGTCCTGACTTTC.

Many counts were recorded for this clonotype. The J gene is TRBJ2-2, the V gene TRBV2; 12 nucleotides match TRBD2. The germline V gene encodes CDR1 SNHLY and CDR2 FYNNEI. The CDR3 totals 16 residues. Trimming at V came to 0 bases and at J to 6 bases, leaving 2 bases not matched to a gene. The CDR3 DNA is TGTGCCAGCAGTGAAGCAGCTAGCGGGGGGGCCGGGGAGCTGTTTTTT. Encoded protein: CASSEAASGGAGELFF.

The chain has TRBV20-1 and TRBJ1-4, with a weak D call TRBD1 (5 bases). Germline-derived CDR1 and CDR2 are DFQATT and SNEGSKA (reference sequence). The CDR3 is 14 amino acids. Trimming cost V 1 base and J 7 bases, with 13 bases left between them. The CDR3 spells CSARGQGMSEKLFF. CDR3 nucleotides: TGCAGTGCTAGAGGGCAGGGCATGAGTGAAAAACTGTTTTTT.

There are a few counts of this clonotype. The V and J genes are TRBV3-1 and TRBJ2-3; D is unresolved. V lost 4 bases to trimming and J lost 6 bases, with 11 bases between them. CDR3 length equals 13 residues. In germline, CDR1 is LGHDT, CDR2 YNNKEL (reference sequence). This CDR3 reads CASSPQFQDTQYF. DNA for the CDR3: TGTGCCAGCAGCCCCCAGTTTCAGGATACGCAGTATTTT.

V is TRBV19 and J is TRBJ2-1; perhaps D is TRBD1 or TRBD2 (6 bases each). Trimming took off 3 bases at V and 4 bases at J, with 16 bases between the two ends. The CDR3 is 16 amino acids. The germline V gene encodes CDR1 LNHDA and CDR2 SQIVND (reference sequence). The CDR3 is CASSIHTSRGYNEQFF. CDR3 nucleotide sequence: TGTGCCAGTAGTATTCATACTAGCAGGGGTTACAATGAGCAGTTCTTC.

In its sample, this clonotype was seen a few times. The junction differs from germline at one of its ends, possibly a read error. This chain links TRBV5-1 with TRBJ1-4, with D perhaps TRBD1 (5 bases). Germline CDR1 is SGHRS and CDR2 is YFSETQ. CDR3 length: 13 residues. CDR3 residues: CASSLGPARKLFF. The CDR3 bases are TGTGCCAGCAGCTTGGGACCAGCAAGAAAACTGTTTTTT.

In regard to this clonotype: Germline is not matched at one junction end, which may reflect a read error. The V call is TRBV9, the J call TRBJ1-2; D unclear. Looked up from germline, CDR1 is SGDLS and CDR2 is YYNGEE. The CDR3 contains 13 residues. CDR3 residues: CACSVAWGDGYTF. DNA for the CDR3: TGTGCCTGCAGCGTAGCGTGGGGTGATGGCTACACCTTC.

The genes are TRBV19 and TRBJ2-6; possible D gene TRBD1, 5 bases. The CDR3 has 18 amino acids. V was shortened by 3 bases and J by 0 bases, with 15 bases between the two germline ends. Germline V lookup: CDR1 LNHDA, CDR2 SQIVND (reference sequence). The DNA for the CDR3 is TGTGCCAGTAGTATTTTAGCCAACAGGCGCTCTGGGGCCAACGTCCTGACTTTC. Translated, it gives CASSILANRRSGANVLTF.

This clonotype was observed many times. The V gene is TRBV5-1, the J gene TRBJ2-1; 11 nucleotides match TRBD2. This CDR3 is 17 amino acids long. J was trimmed by 5 bases and V by 3 bases; bases with no gene match: 10. The germline V gene encodes CDR1 SGHRS and CDR2 YFSETQ. The CDR3 protein is CASSSTLLAGVNNEQFF. The CDR3, as DNA: TGCGCCAGCAGCTCCACCCTACTAGCGGGGGTAAACAATGAGCAGTTCTTC.